The next 2 T cell receptor beta chains were all read from a single sample in a study of blood T cell repertoires in COVID-19. Repertoires were generated with immunoSEQ multiplex PCR, while TCRdb's copy carries only in-frame clones and drops some. The profile shows 90,000 to 120,000 clones, approximately 88% of them singletons. The specimen sequenced was peripheral blood. These receptors all come from a man in his forties or fifties with active or convalescent COVID-19.

The chain has TRBV28 and TRBJ1-1; D is possibly TRBD1 (5 bases). Germline V gives CDR1 MDHEN, CDR2 SYDVKM. V lost 6 bases and J 11 bases, leaving 13 bases between the germline ends. The length of the CDR3 is 11 residues. The CDR3: CASSPAGRAFF. In nucleotides, the CDR3 is TGTGCCAGCAGCCCGGCAGGGAGGGCTTTCTTT.

The chain joins TRBV19 to TRBJ2-5, with 10 bases fitting TRBD2. The CDR3 is 13 residues long. Trimming at V came to 7 bases and at J to 5 bases, leaving 4 bases not matched to a gene. From germline, CDR1 is LNHDA and CDR2 SQIVND (reference sequence). The CDR3 is CASTSGSRETQYF. In DNA form, the CDR3 reads TGTGCCAGTACTAGCGGGAGCAGGGAGACCCAGTACTTC. The whole variable domain, filled in from reference TRBV19 and TRBJ2-5, reads DGGITQSPKYLFRKEGQNVTLSCEQNLNHDAMYWYRQDPGQGLRLIYYSQIVNDFQKGDIAEGYSVSREKKESFPLTVTSAQKNPTAFYLCASTSGSRETQYFGPGTRLLVL.